The 13 T cell receptor beta chains in this list originate from one sample, sequenced in a study of blood T cells in healthy people across ages. Through a sample-barcoded 5' primer and a J-beta primer mix, a second PCR was run for roughly 6 to 12 cycles. TCRdb re-analysed the 5' RACE reads in MiXCR, keeping a single row per CDR3 protein. The sample holds around 1,900,000 distinct CDR3 sequences, roughly two fifths seen once. Sequencing input: blood. The receptors here all came from a human donor in good health.

This clonotype was observed a handful of times. The V call is TRBV5-1, the J call TRBJ2-7; TRBD1 matches at 8 bases. Germline loops: CDR1 SGHRS, CDR2 YFSETQ. The CDR3 is made up of 17 amino acids. The J segment lost 6 bases and the V segment lost 1 base, leaving 15 bases of the junction unmatched. The chain's CDR3 is CASSLPPGTGEVGEQYF. The CDR3 DNA sequence: TGCGCCAGCAGCTTGCCACCCGGGACAGGTGAGGTAGGCGAGCAGTACTTC.

The chain uses TRBV20-1 and TRBJ2-5; TRBD1 might be the D (5 bases). There are 15 residues in the CDR3. Trimming stripped 0 bases from V and 2 bases from J, with 13 bases between. From germline, CDR1 is DFQATT and CDR2 SNEGSKA (reference sequence). This CDR3 is CSARERGWGQETQYF. The CDR3 DNA sequence: TGCAGTGCTAGAGAAAGGGGTTGGGGTCAAGAGACCCAGTACTTC.

The chain recombines TRBV7-2 with TRBJ2-7; perhaps D is TRBD1 or TRBD2 (5 bases each). Trimming took 8 bases from V and 1 from J, leaving 9 bases between them. The length of the CDR3 is 12 residues. CDR1 SGHTA and CDR2 FQGNSA come from the germline V gene. CDR3 coding DNA: TGTGCCAGCCGGGACGCTTCCTACGAGCAGTACTTC. The encoded protein is CASRDASYEQYF.

This clonotype was found a few times. The V and J genes are TRBV28 and TRBJ2-4; 8 bases fit TRBD2. Germline V gene lookup returns CDR1 MDHEN and CDR2 SYDVKM. This CDR3 has 14 amino acids. The V segment lost 8 bases and the J segment 9 bases; nucleotides outside the gene matches: 12. The CDR3 sequence is CASSGGARGSIQYF. The CDR3 DNA is TGTGCCAGCTCCGGGGGGGCCCGGGGCAGCATTCAGTACTTC.

The genes are TRBV27 and TRBJ1-2, with a possible D match to TRBD1 (5 bases). Germline lookup yields CDR1 MNHEY and CDR2 SMNVEV (reference sequence). The CDR3 runs 16 residues. V was shortened by 2 bases and J by 4 bases, with 17 bases between the two germline ends. The CDR3 here is CASSLGAAGLSYGYTF. The CDR3 coding sequence is TGTGCCAGCAGTTTAGGGGCAGCAGGGCTCTCCTATGGCTACACCTTC.

The gene calls are TRBV7-8 and TRBJ1-1; D call uncertain. CDR3 length: 15 residues. CDR1 is SGHVS and CDR2 is FQNEAQ in the germline V gene. V lost 2 bases and J 6 bases, leaving 16 bases between the germline ends. The CDR3 bases are TGTGCCAGCAGCTTAAGGGTCGTTGAAGGCGCTGAAGCTTTCTTT. Residues: CASSLRVVEGAEAFF.

In its sample, this clonotype was seen a few times. J is TRBJ2-1 and V is TRBV25-1; 9 nucleotides agree with TRBD2. The V gene's germline CDR1 is MGHDK and CDR2 SYGVNS. The CDR3 totals 16 residues. Trimming took 3 bases from V and 7 from J; bases not matched to a gene: 10. CDR3 protein: CASSEGLLAGINEQFF. The CDR3 nucleotides read TGTGCCAGCAGTGAGGGTCTTCTAGCGGGAATAAATGAGCAGTTCTTC.

The chain combines TRBV12-3 or TRBV12-4 with TRBJ2-5; weak D call: TRBD2 (5 bases). The CDR3 spans 14 residues. The ends were cut back, 2 bases at V and 5 bases at J, with 12 bases in the middle. CDR3 protein: CASSLNLRGETQYF. The DNA for the CDR3 is TGTGCCAGCAGTTTAAATTTGCGCGGGGAGACCCAGTACTTC.

This clonotype was counted only a few times. The V call is TRBV5-1, the J call TRBJ1-2; maybe TRBD1 (5 bases). Trimming took off 0 bases at V and 6 bases at J, with 12 bases between the two ends. The CDR3 sequence is 14 residues long. Germline V CDR1 and CDR2: SGHRS, YFSETQ. CDR3 amino acids: CASSLVAGQDGYTF. For the CDR3, the DNA is TGCGCCAGCAGCTTGGTGGCAGGGCAGGATGGCTACACCTTC. Complete variable domain (other parts from reference TRBV5-1 and TRBJ1-2): KAGVTQTPRYLIKTRGQQVTLSCSPISGHRSVSWYQQTPGQGLQFLFEYFSETQRNKGNFPGRFSGRQFSNSRSEMNVSTLELGDSALYLCASSLVAGQDGYTFGSGTRLTVV.

This chain links TRBV6-1 with TRBJ2-1; D gene uncertain. V dropped 11 bases and J dropped 6 bases, with 11 bases sitting between them. Germline V lookup: CDR1 MNHNS, CDR2 SASEGT. The CDR3 runs to 11 residues. Here the CDR3 DNA reads TGTGCCGTCATGACTGGCAATGAGCAGTTCTTC. Translation gives CAVMTGNEQFF.

This chain joins TRBV28 and TRBJ2-5; D possibly corresponds to TRBD2 (7 bases). V gave up 8 bases and J gave up 0 bases, with 16 bases separating them. Germline V lookup: CDR1 MDHEN, CDR2 SYDVKM. This CDR3 is built from 15 residues. The CDR3 nucleotides are TGTGCCAGCCTTGAGGCGGGGGCCTACCAAGAGACCCAGTACTTC. Translating it yields CASLEAGAYQETQYF.

Turning to this clonotype: Germline is not matched at one junction end, which may reflect a read error. The chain carries TRBV7-9 and TRBJ2-1; TRBD2 matches at 12 bases. Germline V gene lookup returns CDR1 SEHNR and CDR2 FQNEAQ (reference sequence). The CDR3 loop spans 15 amino acids. The CDR3 protein is CASSIGLAGLNEQFF. The CDR3 coding sequence is TGCGCCAGCAGCATAGGACTAGCGGGGCTCAATGAGCAGTTCTTC.

In this sample, this clonotype turned up a few times. The genes are TRBV15 and TRBJ2-1, with 8 bases fitting TRBD2. The J segment lost 5 bases and the V segment lost 1 base, leaving 16 bases of the junction unmatched. Germline lookup yields CDR1 LNHNV and CDR2 YYDKDF (reference sequence). The CDR3 has 19 residues. The chain's CDR3 is CATSRVGGEAGAPHNEQFF. The DNA for the CDR3 is TGTGCCACCAGCAGAGTAGGTGGGGAAGCGGGGGCCCCTCACAATGAGCAGTTCTTC.